The rows below give T cell receptor beta chains drawn from one sample of a study of blood T cell repertoires in COVID-19. The protocol was immunoSEQ multiplex PCR, while the TCRdb copy is restricted to in-frame clones and leaves out a portion. The sample consists of about 44,000 clones, about 87% of them appearing once. The sequencing input was peripheral blood. The receptors here all came from a woman aged 40 to 50 with acute or convalescent COVID-19. Both conserved end residues are part of each CDR3. A D gene is named only where the DNA matches it firmly. The size entry is marked missing in some rows and otherwise reads once, few, many or a size class.

j_gene	abundance	d_gene	v_gene	CDR3aa	CDR3nt
TRBJ1-2	.	.	TRBV11-2	CASSLEQARSGYTF	TGTGCCAGCAGCTTAGAACAGGCCCGATCAGGCTACACCTTC
TRBJ2-7	few	.	TRBV5-1	CASSPGQTYEQYF	TGCGCCAGCAGCCCCGGACAGACCTACGAGCAGTACTTC
TRBJ2-3	.	TRBD2	TRBV27	CASRLLAGGGDTQYF	TGTGCCAGCAGGTTACTAGCGGGGGGTGGAGATACGCAGTATTTT
TRBJ1-2	.	.	TRBV5-1	CASSPPGDGYGYTF	TGCGCCAGCAGCCCTCCGGGGGACGGCTATGGCTACACCTTC
TRBJ1-6	.	.	TRBV7-2	CASSLSPFLHF	TGTGCCAGCAGCTTATCCCCTTTCCTCCACTTT
TRBJ1-6	.	TRBD1	TRBV19	CASSTPGTGDSPLHF	TGTGCCAGTAGTACACCCGGGACAGGGGATTCACCCCTCCACTTT
TRBJ2-7	.	.	TRBV10-3	CAIRSAGGSYEQYF	TGTGCCATCAGGAGCGCTGGGGGGTCCTACGAGCAGTACTTC
TRBJ1-5	.	.	TRBV20-1	CSASHNQPQHF	TGCAGTGCTAGTCACAATCAGCCCCAGCATTTT
TRBJ2-5	.	TRBD1	TRBV3-1/TRBV3-2	CASSPPGQGHQETQYF	TGTGCCAGCAGCCCCCCGGGACAGGGACACCAAGAGACCCAGTACTTC
TRBJ1-6	.	TRBD1	TRBV29-1	CSVEDHPLRDLLRGNSPLHF	TGCAGCGTTGAAGATCATCCTCTCCGAGACCTACTCAGGGGGAATTCACCCCTCCACTTT
TRBJ2-5	once	.	TRBV15	CATSRGVGEGEETQYF	TGTGCCACCAGCAGAGGGGTCGGGGAAGGAGAAGAGACCCAGTACTTC
TRBJ1-5	.	.	TRBV25-1	CASGGLGPYQPQHF	TGTGCCAGCGGGGGGTTGGGCCCCTATCAGCCCCAGCATTTT
TRBJ1-6	.	.	TRBV7-9	CASSPSPDYNSPLHF	TGTGCCAGCAGCCCCTCACCAGACTATAATTCACCCCTCCACTTT
TRBJ1-2	.	.	TRBV28	CASSTPFVVTGPGYTF	TGTGCCAGCAGTACCCCCTTTGTCGTGACAGGACCTGGCTACACCTTC
TRBJ2-5	.	TRBD1	TRBV9	CASSQGTGRETQYF	TGTGCCAGCAGCCAAGGGACAGGGCGAGAGACCCAGTACTTC
TRBJ2-5	.	.	TRBV25-1	CASSHTGPRRETQYF	TGTGCCAGCAGTCACACAGGGCCTCGGAGGGAGACCCAGTACTTC
TRBJ2-1	.	.	TRBV27	CASSMQDKYNEQFF	TGTGCCAGCAGTATGCAGGACAAATACAATGAGCAGTTCTTC
TRBJ2-7	.	.	TRBV18	CASSPDARSSYEQYF	TGTGCCAGCTCACCTGATGCGAGGAGCTCCTACGAGCAGTACTTC
TRBJ1-1	.	.	TRBV11-1	CASSMGVNTEAFF	TGTGCCAGCAGCATGGGAGTGAACACTGAAGCTTTCTTT
TRBJ1-4	.	.	TRBV28	CASRKTPNEKLFF	TGTGCCAGCAGAAAGACTCCAAATGAAAAACTGTTTTTT
TRBJ1-6	.	.	TRBV27	CASTPLEGSNSPLHF	TGTGCCAGCACCCCCTTGGAGGGTTCCAATTCACCCCTCCACTTT
TRBJ2-7	.	TRBD2	TRBV9	CASSVAGRDEQYF	TGTGCCAGCAGCGTAGCTGGGAGGGACGAGCAGTACTTC
TRBJ2-7	.	.	TRBV27	CASSLESEDYEQYF	TGTGCCAGCAGTTTAGAAAGTGAGGATTACGAGCAGTACTTC
TRBJ2-7	.	.	TRBV29-1	CSVSGGQQVNVYEQYF	TGCAGCGTTTCTGGAGGGCAGCAGGTCAACGTCTACGAGCAGTACTTC
TRBJ1-1	.	.	TRBV28	CASGRAGIEAFF	TGTGCCAGCGGCCGGGCGGGAATTGAAGCTTTCTTT
TRBJ1-6	.	.	TRBV10-3	CAISDTQGYSPLHF	TGTGCCATCAGTGATACCCAGGGCTATTCACCCCTCCACTTT
TRBJ2-2	.	TRBD2	TRBV2	CASRLAGLNTGELFF	TGTGCCAGCCGACTAGCGGGACTGAACACCGGGGAGCTGTTTTTT
TRBJ1-5	.	.	TRBV28	CATRGGSNQPQHF	TGTGCCACGCGTGGGGGGAGCAATCAGCCCCAGCATTTT
TRBJ2-5	.	TRBD2	TRBV28	CASSFIAGGRETQYF	TGTGCCAGCAGTTTTATAGCGGGGGGGCGAGAGACCCAGTACTTC
TRBJ2-6	.	.	TRBV5-6	CASSPPWSAGANVLTF	TGTGCCAGCAGCCCTCCATGGTCAGCTGGGGCCAACGTCCTGACTTTC
TRBJ2-7	.	.	TRBV2	CASSEALVGSYEQYF	TGTGCCAGCAGTGAAGCGCTTGTAGGGAGTTACGAGCAGTACTTC
TRBJ1-2	.	.	TRBV18	CASSPPSRAKSNGYTF	TGTGCCAGCTCACCACCTAGCAGGGCGAAAAGTAATGGCTACACCTTC
TRBJ2-7	.	.	TRBV6-4	CASSDTRTGEQYF	TGTGCCAGCAGTGACACTCGGACGGGGGAGCAGTACTTC
TRBJ1-2	.	.	TRBV4-3	CASSQVPGGHANYGYTF	TGCGCCAGCAGCCAAGTCCCGGGGGGACATGCTAACTATGGCTACACCTTC
TRBJ2-7	.	TRBD1	TRBV6-5	CASSTGQVYEQYF	TGTGCCAGCAGTACAGGACAGGTGTACGAGCAGTACTTC
TRBJ2-5	.	TRBD2	TRBV5-6	CASSSPRAGRGTQYF	TGTGCCAGCAGCTCCCCCCGGGCGGGGAGGGGGACCCAGTACTTC
TRBJ1-1	.	.	TRBV12-5	CASGLVRGGLLNTEAFF	TGTGCTAGTGGTTTGGTACGGGGTGGGCTTCTGAACACTGAAGCTTTCTTT
TRBJ2-2	.	.	TRBV4-2	CASSLIWPWTAGTGELFF	TGTGCCAGCAGCCTTATTTGGCCGTGGACGGCGGGGACCGGGGAGCTGTTTTTT
TRBJ2-5	.	.	TRBV5-1	CASSPRQGPETQYF	TGCGCCAGCAGCCCGCGGCAGGGGCCGGAGACCCAGTACTTC
TRBJ2-3	.	TRBD1	TRBV28	CASSLGTGLSTDTQYF	TGTGCCAGCAGTTTAGGGACAGGGCTGAGCACAGATACGCAGTATTTT
TRBJ2-7	few	TRBD2	TRBV7-2	CASSISGGVWDEQYF	TGTGCCAGCAGCATTAGCGGGGGAGTCTGGGACGAGCAGTACTTC
TRBJ2-7	.	.	TRBV29-1	CSVTGNSYEQYF	TGCAGCGTCACAGGGAACTCCTACGAGCAGTACTTC
TRBJ2-3	.	TRBD2	TRBV15	CATRRTSGGYTDTQYF	TGTGCCACCAGGAGGACTAGCGGGGGATATACAGATACGCAGTATTTT
TRBJ2-1	.	.	TRBV10-3	CAISESPGYRYNEQFF	TGTGCCATCAGTGAGTCCCCAGGATACAGGTACAATGAGCAGTTCTTC
TRBJ2-2	.	.	TRBV5-1	CASSLAGGWGTGELFF	TGCGCCAGCAGCTTGGCCGGGGGATGGGGCACCGGGGAGCTGTTTTTT
TRBJ2-2	.	.	TRBV19	CASSIGVANTGELFF	TGTGCCAGTAGCATAGGAGTCGCGAACACCGGGGAGCTGTTTTTT
TRBJ2-7	.	TRBD1	TRBV7-8	CASSPPGTGIEQYF	TGTGCCAGCAGCCCCCCCGGGACAGGGATCGAGCAGTACTTC
TRBJ1-2	once	.	TRBV28	CASSLGVVSLYGYTF	TGTGCCAGCAGTTTGGGAGTGGTTAGTTTATATGGCTACACCTTC
TRBJ1-5	.	.	TRBV10-3	CAISESGGGQPQHF	TGTGCCATCAGTGAGTCCGGGGGAGGTCAGCCCCAGCATTTT
TRBJ2-7	.	.	TRBV28	CASSSSRSSSSYEQYF	TGTGCCAGCAGCTCTAGCAGGTCAAGTTCGTCCTACGAGCAGTACTTC
TRBJ1-5	.	.	TRBV23-1	CASKLQGSNQPQHF	TGCGCCAGCAAGCTTCAGGGGTCGAATCAGCCCCAGCATTTT
TRBJ2-7	.	.	TRBV5-1	CASSLANEQYF	TGCGCCAGCAGCTTGGCCAACGAGCAGTACTTC
TRBJ2-2	.	.	TRBV7-3	CASSRQSNTGELFF	TGTGCCAGCAGCCGACAGTCGAACACCGGGGAGCTGTTTTTT
TRBJ1-2	.	TRBD1	TRBV7-6	CASSLVTGGADGYTF	TGTGCCAGCAGCTTAGTGACAGGGGGCGCGGATGGCTACACCTTC
TRBJ1-5	.	.	TRBV15	CATSRDRIGRTEDQPQHF	TGTGCCACCAGCAGAGATCGGATAGGCAGAACGGAGGATCAGCCCCAGCATTTT
TRBJ1-2	.	.	TRBV21-1	CASSKCEGLNYGYTF	TGTGCCAGCAGCAAATGTGAGGGACTCAACTATGGCTACACCTTC
TRBJ2-4	.	TRBD1	TRBV7-2	CASSSRDRAENIQYF	TGTGCCAGCAGCTCCCGGGACAGGGCGGAAAACATTCAGTACTTC
TRBJ2-2	.	TRBD2	TRBV27	CASKGAGEGTGELFF	TGTGCCAGCAAGGGAGCGGGAGAGGGCACCGGGGAGCTGTTTTTT
TRBJ1-5	once	TRBD1	TRBV7-2	CASSLDRTGIQPQHF	TGTGCCAGCAGCTTAGATAGGACAGGTATTCAGCCCCAGCATTTT
TRBJ1-2	.	.	TRBV10-3	CAISEFQVQTF	TGTGCCATCAGTGAGTTCCAGGTCCAGACCTTC